The present T cell receptor (beta chain) was sequenced within a study of identical twins. As for this clonotype: Antigen unknown.

General study results and limits: The presence of invariant MAIT and iNKT cells could partly confound analyses of zero-insertion sequences.

There are 13 residues in the CDR3. Germline V lookup: CDR1 SNHLY, CDR2 FYNNEI. V lost 6 bases and J 3 bases, leaving 12 bases between the germline ends. TCRdb redid the calling of the 5' RACE reads with MiXCR, one entry per CDR3 protein. The sample yields about 660,000 distinct CDR3 sequences, around 8.3% seen once. These same records also appear under a second study, on yellow fever vaccine responses in identical twins.

The specimen was PBMCs. The chain recombines TRBV2 with TRBJ2-7, with a tentative D call TRBD1 (5 bases). This receptor was taken from a woman under 30 in good health. The CDR3 region has the DNA TGTGCCAGCAGGGGTCGACAGAACTACGAGCAGTACTTC. Translated, it gives CASRGRQNYEQYF.